This T cell receptor (beta chain) was sequenced in a study of CD8+ T cells in alopecia areata (dated by TCRdb to 2016 to 2018). A note on the overall study: Treated patients were enrolled in an open-label pilot trial of oral tofacitinib at 5 to 10 mg twice daily for moderate-to-severe alopecia areata. Scalp tissue and sorted CD4+ and CD8+ peripheral blood T cells from patchy and totalis/universalis alopecia areata patients and from healthy controls were covered by human TCRbeta sequencing. Tofacitinib-treated patients had biopsies at baseline and at 4 and 24 weeks of treatment, with a later scalp biopsy in several patients. immunoSEQ multiplex PCR using 35 Vbeta forward primers and 13 Jbeta reverse primers was used to amplify TCRbeta CDR3 regions. Scalp clonality was compared across normal scalp (n=4), patchy alopecia areata scalp (n=8), and alopecia totalis/universalis scalp (n=8). Patients received tofacitinib for 6 to 18 months and were then followed off drug for 6 months to check for delayed response and recurrence. The study used high-throughput TCRbeta sequencing to examine T cell clonal expansion in alopecia areata, in both the C3H/HeJ mouse model and human patients. RNA came from the PAXgene miRNA kit for fixed scalp, the miRNeasy kit for PBMCs, and the RNeasy kit for mouse skin. The paper as a whole reports these results and caveats: Higher clonality and more expanded CD8+ clones were observed in lesional scalp than in normal scalp, particularly in alopecia totalis/universalis, a finding suggestive of antigenic drive. Compared with mice, TCR sequences shared between patients were less clear, possibly partly because of HLA diversity across the patient population. Unlike mouse skin, which is dominated by gammadelta T cells, normal human skin has resident alphabeta T cells that are also sequenced, and this complicates analysis of the scalp TCR repertoire.

Trimming removed 5 bases from V and 1 base from J, leaving 12 bases between the germline ends. From cysteine to phenylalanine, the CDR3 is 14 amino acids long. Only CDR3 DNA remains: 42 bases, in frame from the first base. CDR1 and CDR2, per the germline V gene, are MNHNS and SASEGT. The library was built by means of the immunoSEQ multiplex PCR assay. To provide template for TCR sequencing, every sample had RNA extracted and reverse transcribed into cDNA. First-strand cDNA was synthesized using SuperScript III with a 2:1 mix of oligo-dT and random hexamers. Amplification bias was assessed with a synthetic immune receptor repertoire, and residual bias was removed computationally. The original methods were these. Raw reads were preprocessed to remove errors, and CDR3 was defined according to IMGT conventions as the region from the conserved cysteine to phenylalanine. To get clonality, Shannon entropy was normalized by log2 of the number of productive unique TCRs and the result was subtracted from 1. Whether each scalp clone was CD4 or CD8 was inferred by checking scalp TCRbeta sequences against the CD4 and CD8 repertoires from sorted blood. TCRdb holds this immuneACCESS table with in-frame rearrangements only. Some clones are missing; in checked studies, unresolved V genes explain under half, and the rest has no known cause. V, J and clone size are taken as reported in that table, and D and trimming were inferred from the DNA itself. Present in this sample are 200,000 or so clones, 50% to 60% of which were seen just once. The ten largest clones take up 0.45% of the sample.

The time point label for this specimen denotes: baseline before oral tofacitinib. From alopecia areata patients, peripheral blood was collected along with lesional scalp punch biopsies. After PBMCs were isolated by density centrifugation and stained for CD3, CD4 and CD8, a FACSAria was used to sort CD4+ and CD8+ T cells. This clone was seen more than once but under ten times. The target of this receptor is not known. The record has no base qualities; no much larger clone is one base away. The same CDR3 can be traced to other DNA sequences in this sample. The receptor chain draws on TRBV6-1 and TRBJ2-7; too little of a D gene remains to name it. The specimen comprised CD4+ T cells sorted from blood, sampled at week 0. This receptor was taken from a human donor with alopecia areata. The CDR3 in this case is CASSPRTESYEQYF. The nucleotides read TGTGCCAGCAGTCCACGGACGGAATCCTACGAGCAGTACTTC.